This T cell receptor beta chain was recorded in a study of cytomegalovirus exposure and HLA in healthy donors. The PCR was carried out with 60 Vbeta primers and 13 Jbeta primers. Using immunoSEQ multiplex PCR, the repertoire was profiled, and TCRdb retains in-frame clones only, with some absent. The sample carries 100,000 to 150,000 clones, roughly 80% recorded once. In this sample, this clone turned up a few times. The receptor's source is a man between 18 and 35 years old in good health and CMV-seropositive. The source material was PBMCs.

The CDR3 is CASSSAGANVLTF. For the CDR3, the DNA is TGTGCCAGCAGTTCCGCTGGGGCCAACGTCCTGACTTTC. This rearrangement joins TRBV27 to TRBJ2-6, with D unresolved. This CDR3 is 13 amino acids long. V was cut by 4 bases and J by 2 bases, with 3 bases left in between. Germline CDR1 MNHEY, CDR2 SMNVEV (reference sequence).